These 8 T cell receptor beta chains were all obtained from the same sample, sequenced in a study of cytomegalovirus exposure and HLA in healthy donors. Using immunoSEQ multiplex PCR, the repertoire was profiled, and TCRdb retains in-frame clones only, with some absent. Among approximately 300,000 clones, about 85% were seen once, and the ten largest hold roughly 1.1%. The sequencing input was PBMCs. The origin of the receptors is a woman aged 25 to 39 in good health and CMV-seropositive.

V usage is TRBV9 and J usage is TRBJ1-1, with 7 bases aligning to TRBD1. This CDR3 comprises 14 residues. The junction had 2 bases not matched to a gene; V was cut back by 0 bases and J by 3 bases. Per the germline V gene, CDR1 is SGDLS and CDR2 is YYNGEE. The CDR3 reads CASSVGGGDTEAFF. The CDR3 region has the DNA TGTGCCAGCAGCGTAGGAGGGGGCGACACTGAAGCTTTCTTT.

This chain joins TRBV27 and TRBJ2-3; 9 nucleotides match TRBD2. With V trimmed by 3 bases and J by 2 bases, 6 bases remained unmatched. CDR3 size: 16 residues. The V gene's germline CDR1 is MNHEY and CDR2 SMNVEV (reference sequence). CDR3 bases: TGTGCCAGCAGTTTTCTTACTAGCGGGTTCACAGATACGCAGTATTTT. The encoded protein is CASSFLTSGFTDTQYF.

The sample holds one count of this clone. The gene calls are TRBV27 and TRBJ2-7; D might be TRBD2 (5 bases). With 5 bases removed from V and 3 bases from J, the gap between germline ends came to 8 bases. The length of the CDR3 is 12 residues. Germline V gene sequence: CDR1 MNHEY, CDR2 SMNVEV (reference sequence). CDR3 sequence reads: CASSPGFYEQYF. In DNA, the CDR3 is TGTGCCAGCAGTCCGGGATTCTACGAGCAGTACTTC.

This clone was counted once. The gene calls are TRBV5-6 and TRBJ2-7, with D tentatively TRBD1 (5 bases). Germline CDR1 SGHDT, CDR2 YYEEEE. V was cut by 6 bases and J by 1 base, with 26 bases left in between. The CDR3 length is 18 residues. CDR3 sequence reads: CASTSANGAVGLSYEQYF. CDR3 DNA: TGTGCCAGCACCTCTGCAAATGGGGCAGTCGGCCTTTCCTACGAGCAGTACTTC.

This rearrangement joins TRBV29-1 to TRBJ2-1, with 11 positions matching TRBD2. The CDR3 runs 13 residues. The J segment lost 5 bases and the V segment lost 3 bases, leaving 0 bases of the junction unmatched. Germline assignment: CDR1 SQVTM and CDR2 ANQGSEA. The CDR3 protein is CSVETSGNNEQFF. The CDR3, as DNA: TGCAGCGTTGAGACTAGCGGGAACAATGAGCAGTTCTTC.

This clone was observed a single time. CDR3 in DNA: TGCGCCAGCAGCCAAGACCCACCGGGAGGATCTCATGGCTACACCTTC. The encoded protein is CASSQDPPGGSHGYTF. The V call is TRBV4-3, the J call TRBJ1-2, with no clear D. Germline CDR1 reads LGHNA; CDR2 reads YSLEER. The CDR3 runs 16 residues. V lost 0 bases to trimming and J lost 6 bases, with 17 bases between them.

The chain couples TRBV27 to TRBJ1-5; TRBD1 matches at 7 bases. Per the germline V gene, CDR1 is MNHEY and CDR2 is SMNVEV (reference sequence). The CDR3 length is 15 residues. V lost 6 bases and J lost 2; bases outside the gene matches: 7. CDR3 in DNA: TGTGCCAGCAGGAATAAAGGGGGCCGCAATCAGCCCCAGCATTTT. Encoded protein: CASRNKGGRNQPQHF.

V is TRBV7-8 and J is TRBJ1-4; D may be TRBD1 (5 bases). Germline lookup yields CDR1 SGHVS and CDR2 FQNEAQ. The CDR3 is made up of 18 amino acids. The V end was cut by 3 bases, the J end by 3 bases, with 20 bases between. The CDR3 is CASSFEGGGRIPNEKLFF. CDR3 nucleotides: TGTGCCAGCAGCTTCGAAGGCGGGGGGAGGATCCCTAATGAAAAACTGTTTTTT.